This T cell receptor (beta chain) was observed in a study of T cells in Graves' hyperthyroidism and ophthalmopathy. V shed 6 bases and J shed 9 bases, with 21 bases lying between them. Germline V gene data show CDR1 as MDHEN and CDR2 as SYDVKM. The length of the CDR3 is 15 residues. In the case of this clonotype: Its antigen is not identified. A much bigger clone sits one base away, suggesting this may be a read error.

Researchers took RNA transcripts and amplified the TCR beta CDR3 regions from them. When the TCR CDR3 underwent first-round RT-PCR, the HTBI primer set was used. TCRdb itself ran the multiplex PCR reads through MiXCR, one entry per CDR3 protein. The sample lists a few hundred thousand distinct CDR3 sequences; 16% were seen once. Study conclusions and caveats: Ophthalmopathy, as predicted by the model, came a median 6.5 months after the prediction. Blood also contained most expanded thyroid clonotypes above 0.001. Researchers report that a 13 V-J model separated ophthalmopathy from stable hyperthyroidism.

The source is a middle-aged woman with Graves' ophthalmopathy. The sample consisted of blood. The chain carries TRBV28 and TRBJ2-1, with D perhaps TRBD2 (5 bases). The CDR3 coding sequence is TGTGCCAGCAGCAAGGGAGCTGGACTCCGCTCTGAGCAGTTCTTC. Protein: CASSKGAGLRSEQFF.